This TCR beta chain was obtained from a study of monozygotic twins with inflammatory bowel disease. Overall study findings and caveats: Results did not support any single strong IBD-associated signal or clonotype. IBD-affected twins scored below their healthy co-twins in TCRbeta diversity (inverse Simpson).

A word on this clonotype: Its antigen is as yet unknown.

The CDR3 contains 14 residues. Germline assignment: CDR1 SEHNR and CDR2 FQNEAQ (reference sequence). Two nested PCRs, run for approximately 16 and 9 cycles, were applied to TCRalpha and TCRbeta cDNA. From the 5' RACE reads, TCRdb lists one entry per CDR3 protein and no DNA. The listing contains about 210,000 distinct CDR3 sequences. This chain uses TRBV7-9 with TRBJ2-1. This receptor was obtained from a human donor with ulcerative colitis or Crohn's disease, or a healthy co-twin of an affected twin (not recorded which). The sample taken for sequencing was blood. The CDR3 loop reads CASSPSGPMNEQFF.